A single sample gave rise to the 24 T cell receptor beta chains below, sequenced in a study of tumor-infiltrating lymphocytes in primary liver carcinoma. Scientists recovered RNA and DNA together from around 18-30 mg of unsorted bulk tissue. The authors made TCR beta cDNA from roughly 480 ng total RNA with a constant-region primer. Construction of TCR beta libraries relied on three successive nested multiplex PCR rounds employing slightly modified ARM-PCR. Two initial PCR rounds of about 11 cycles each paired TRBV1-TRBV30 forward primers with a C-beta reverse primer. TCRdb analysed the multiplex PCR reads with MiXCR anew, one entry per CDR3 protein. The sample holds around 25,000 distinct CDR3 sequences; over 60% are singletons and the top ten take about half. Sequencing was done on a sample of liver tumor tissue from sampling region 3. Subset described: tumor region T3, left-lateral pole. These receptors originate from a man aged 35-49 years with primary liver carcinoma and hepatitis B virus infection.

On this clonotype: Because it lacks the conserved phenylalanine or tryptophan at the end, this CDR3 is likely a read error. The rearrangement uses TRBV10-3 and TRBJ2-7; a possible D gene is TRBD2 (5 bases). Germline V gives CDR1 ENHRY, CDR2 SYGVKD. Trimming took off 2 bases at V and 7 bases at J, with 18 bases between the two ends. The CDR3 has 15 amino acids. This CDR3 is CAISEIRLRTYEQYL. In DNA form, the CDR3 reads TGTGCCATCAGTGAGATCAGGTTAAGGACTTATGAGCAGTACCTC.

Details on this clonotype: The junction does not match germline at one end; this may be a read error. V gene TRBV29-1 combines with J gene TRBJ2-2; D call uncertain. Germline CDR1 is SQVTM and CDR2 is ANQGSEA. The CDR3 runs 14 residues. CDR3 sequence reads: CNVARKANTVELFF. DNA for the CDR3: TGCAACGTTGCCCGGAAAGCGAACACCGTGGAGCTGTTTTTT.

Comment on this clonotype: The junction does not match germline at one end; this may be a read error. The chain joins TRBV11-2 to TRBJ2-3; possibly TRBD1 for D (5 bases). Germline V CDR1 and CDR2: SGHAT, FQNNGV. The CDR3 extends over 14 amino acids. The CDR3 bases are TGTACCAGCAGCTTAGAAGGGGCCACAGATACGCGGTATTTT. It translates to CTSSLEGATDTRYF. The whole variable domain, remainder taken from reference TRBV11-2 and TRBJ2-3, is EAGVAQSPRYKIIEKRQSVAFWCNPISGHATLYWYQQILGQGPKLLIQFQNNGVVDDSQLPKDRFSAERLKGVDSTLKIQPAKLEDSAVYLCTSSLEGATDTRYFGPGTRLTVL.

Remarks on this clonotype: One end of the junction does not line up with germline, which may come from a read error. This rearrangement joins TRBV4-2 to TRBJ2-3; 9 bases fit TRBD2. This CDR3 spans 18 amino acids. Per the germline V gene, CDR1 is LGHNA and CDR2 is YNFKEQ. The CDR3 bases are TGTGTCAGCAGCCAAGTGGCGCTTCTAGCGGGAACGACATATACGCAGTATTTT. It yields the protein CVSSQVALLAGTTYTQYF.

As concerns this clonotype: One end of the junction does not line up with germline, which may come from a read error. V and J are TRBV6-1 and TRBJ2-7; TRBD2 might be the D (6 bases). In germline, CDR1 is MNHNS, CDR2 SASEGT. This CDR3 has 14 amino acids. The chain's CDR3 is CAAKPVGSYLEKYF. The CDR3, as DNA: TGTGCCGCAAAACCCGTCGGGAGCTACCTCGAGAAGTACTTC.

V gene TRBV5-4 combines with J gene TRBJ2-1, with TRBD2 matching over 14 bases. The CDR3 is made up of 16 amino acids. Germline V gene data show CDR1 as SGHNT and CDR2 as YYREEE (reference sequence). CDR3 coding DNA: TGTTCAAGCAGCTCGGGACTAGCGGGAGTCTATAATGAGCAGTTCTTC. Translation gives CSSSSGLAGVYNEQFF.

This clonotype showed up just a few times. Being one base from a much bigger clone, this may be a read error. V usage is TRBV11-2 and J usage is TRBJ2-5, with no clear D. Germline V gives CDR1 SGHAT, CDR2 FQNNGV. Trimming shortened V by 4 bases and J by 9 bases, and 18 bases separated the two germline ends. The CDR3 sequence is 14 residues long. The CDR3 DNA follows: TGTGCCAGCAGCTCGATGGGGATATTATTGTCCCAGTACTTC. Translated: CASSSMGILLSQYF.

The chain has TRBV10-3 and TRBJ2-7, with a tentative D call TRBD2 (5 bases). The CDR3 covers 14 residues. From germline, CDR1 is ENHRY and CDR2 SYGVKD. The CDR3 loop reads CATSDILTTYEQYF. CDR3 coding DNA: TGTGCTACCTCTGACATCTTGACTACCTACGAGCAGTACTTC.

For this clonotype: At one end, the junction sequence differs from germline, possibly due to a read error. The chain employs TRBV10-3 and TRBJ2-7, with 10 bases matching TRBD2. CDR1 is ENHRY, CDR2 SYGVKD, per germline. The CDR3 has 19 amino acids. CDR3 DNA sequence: TGCGCCATCACCAAACGATCGGGACTAGCGCGAGGGTTCTCCTACGAGCAGTATTTC. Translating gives CAITKRSGLARGFSYEQYF.

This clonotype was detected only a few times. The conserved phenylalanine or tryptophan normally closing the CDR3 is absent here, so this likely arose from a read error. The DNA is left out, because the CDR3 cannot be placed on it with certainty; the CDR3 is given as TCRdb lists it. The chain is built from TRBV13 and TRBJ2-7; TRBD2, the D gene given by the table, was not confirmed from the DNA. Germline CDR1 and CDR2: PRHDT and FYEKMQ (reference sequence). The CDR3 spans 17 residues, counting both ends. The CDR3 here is CASSLQLSGRTAYEEYS.

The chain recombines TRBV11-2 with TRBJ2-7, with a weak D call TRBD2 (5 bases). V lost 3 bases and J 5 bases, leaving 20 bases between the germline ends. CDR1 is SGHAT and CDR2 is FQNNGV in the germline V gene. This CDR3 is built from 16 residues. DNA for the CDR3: TGTGCCAGCAGCTTCATACGGGGTACCATACATAACGAGCAGTACTTC. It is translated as CASSFIRGTIHNEQYF.

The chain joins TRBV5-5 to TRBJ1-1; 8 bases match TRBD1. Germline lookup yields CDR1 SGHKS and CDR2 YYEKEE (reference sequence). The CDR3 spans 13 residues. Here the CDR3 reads CTNSLDRGTEAFF. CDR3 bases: TGTACCAACAGCTTAGACAGGGGCACTGAAGCTTTCTTT.

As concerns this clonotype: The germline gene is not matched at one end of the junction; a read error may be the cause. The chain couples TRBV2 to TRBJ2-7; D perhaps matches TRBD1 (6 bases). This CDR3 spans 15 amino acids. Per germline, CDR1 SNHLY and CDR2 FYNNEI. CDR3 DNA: TGCGCCAGCAGTGAGAACAGGGCGGTCCCCTATGAGCAGTACTTC. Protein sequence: CASSENRAVPYEQYF.

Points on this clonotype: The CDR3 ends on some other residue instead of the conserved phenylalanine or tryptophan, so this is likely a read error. The CDR3 DNA is TGTGCCAGCAGTGGAATCGCAGGGCCCCTCGGGGAGCTGTTTCTT. Its translation is CASSGIAGPLGELFL. The chain has TRBV6-1 and TRBJ2-2; possible D gene TRBD1, 5 bases. V gave up 4 bases and J gave up 7 bases, with 16 bases separating them. Germline V gene sequence: CDR1 MNHNS, CDR2 SASEGT. The CDR3 spans 15 residues.

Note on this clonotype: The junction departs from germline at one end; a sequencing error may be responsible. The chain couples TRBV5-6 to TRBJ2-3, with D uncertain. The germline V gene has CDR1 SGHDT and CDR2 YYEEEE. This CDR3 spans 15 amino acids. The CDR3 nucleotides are TGTGCCAGCAGCTTGGGGTCTGTGAGCATAGATAAGCAGTATTTT. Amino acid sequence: CASSLGSVSIDKQYF.

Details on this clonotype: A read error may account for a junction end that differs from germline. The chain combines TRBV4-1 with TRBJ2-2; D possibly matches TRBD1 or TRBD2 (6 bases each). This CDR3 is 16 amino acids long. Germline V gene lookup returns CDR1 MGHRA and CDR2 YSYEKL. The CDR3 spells CASNNLDSGLTGKLFF. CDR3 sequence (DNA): TGCGCCAGCAACAATCTGGACAGCGGGCTAACCGGGAAGCTGTTTTTT.

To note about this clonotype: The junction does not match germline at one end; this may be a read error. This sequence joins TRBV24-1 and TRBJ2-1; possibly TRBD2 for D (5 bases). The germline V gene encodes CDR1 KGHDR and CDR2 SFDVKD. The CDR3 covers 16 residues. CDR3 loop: CATSERVVGVRNDQFF. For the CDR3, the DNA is TGTGCCACCAGTGAAAGGGTAGTGGGAGTACGGAATGACCAGTTCTTC.

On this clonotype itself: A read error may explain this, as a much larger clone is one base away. Here the CDR3 DNA reads TGTGGCAGGATGAGCCAGCACTCCTACAATGAGCAGTTCTTC. Translation: CGRMSQHSYNEQFF. The gene calls are TRBV6-6 and TRBJ2-1; D remains unclear. This CDR3 has 14 amino acids. Per the germline V gene, CDR1 is MNHNY and CDR2 is SVGAGI (reference sequence).

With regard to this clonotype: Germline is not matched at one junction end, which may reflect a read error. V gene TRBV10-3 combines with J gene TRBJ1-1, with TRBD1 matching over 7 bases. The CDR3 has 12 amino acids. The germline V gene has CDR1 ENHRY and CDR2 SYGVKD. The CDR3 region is CAIMRGGSEALF. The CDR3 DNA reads TGTGCCATCATGAGAGGGGGCTCAGAAGCTTTGTTT.

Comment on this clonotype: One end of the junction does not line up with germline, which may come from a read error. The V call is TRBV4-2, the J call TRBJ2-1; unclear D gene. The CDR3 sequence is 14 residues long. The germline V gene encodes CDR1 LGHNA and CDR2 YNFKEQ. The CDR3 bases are TGTACCAGCAGTCTAGGGCACAGCGACAATGAGCAGTTCTTC. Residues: CTSSLGHSDNEQFF.

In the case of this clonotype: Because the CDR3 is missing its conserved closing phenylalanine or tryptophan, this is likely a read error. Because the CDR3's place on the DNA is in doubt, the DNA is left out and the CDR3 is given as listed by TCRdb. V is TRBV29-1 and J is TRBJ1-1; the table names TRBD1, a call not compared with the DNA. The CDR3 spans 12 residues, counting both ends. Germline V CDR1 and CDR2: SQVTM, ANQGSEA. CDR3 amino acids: CSVVGTRGEALH.

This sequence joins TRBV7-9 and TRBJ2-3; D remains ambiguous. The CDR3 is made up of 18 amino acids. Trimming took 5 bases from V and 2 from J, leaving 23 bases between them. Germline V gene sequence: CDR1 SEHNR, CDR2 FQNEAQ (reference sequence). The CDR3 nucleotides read TGTGCCAGCAGCCCCAGTAGCCGGCAGTCAATTAACACAGATACGCAGTATTTT. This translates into CASSPSSRQSINTDTQYF.

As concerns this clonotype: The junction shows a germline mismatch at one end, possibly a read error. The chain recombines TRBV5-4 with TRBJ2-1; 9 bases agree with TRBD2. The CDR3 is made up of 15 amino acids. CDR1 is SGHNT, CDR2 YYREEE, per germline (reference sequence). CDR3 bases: TGCGCCAGCAGCTACGGGACTAGCAGGAGCAATGGGCAGTTCTTC. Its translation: CASSYGTSRSNGQFF.

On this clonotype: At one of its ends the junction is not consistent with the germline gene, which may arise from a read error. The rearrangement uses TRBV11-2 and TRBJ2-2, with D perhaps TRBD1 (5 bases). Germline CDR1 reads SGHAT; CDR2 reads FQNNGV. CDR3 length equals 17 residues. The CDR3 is CASGLGLEGANTGELFF. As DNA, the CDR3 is TGTGCCAGCGGCTTAGGATTAGAAGGGGCGAACACCGGGGAGCTGTTTTTT.